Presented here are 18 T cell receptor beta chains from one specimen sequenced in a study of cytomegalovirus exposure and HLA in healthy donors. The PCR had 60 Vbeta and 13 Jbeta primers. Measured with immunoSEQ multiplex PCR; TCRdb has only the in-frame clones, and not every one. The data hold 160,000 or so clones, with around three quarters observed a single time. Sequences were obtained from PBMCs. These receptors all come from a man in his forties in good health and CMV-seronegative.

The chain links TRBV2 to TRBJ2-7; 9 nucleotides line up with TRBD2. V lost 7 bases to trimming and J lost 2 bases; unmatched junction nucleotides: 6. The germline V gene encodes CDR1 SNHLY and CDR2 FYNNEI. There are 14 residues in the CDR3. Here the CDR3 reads CASKGLAGTYEQYF. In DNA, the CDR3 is TGTGCCAGCAAGGGTCTAGCGGGAACCTACGAGCAGTACTTC.

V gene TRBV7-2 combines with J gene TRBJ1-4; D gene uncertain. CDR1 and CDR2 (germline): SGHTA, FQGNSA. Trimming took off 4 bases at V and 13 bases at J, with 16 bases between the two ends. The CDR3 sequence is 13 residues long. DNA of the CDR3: TGTGCCAGCAGCTCCGCCGACCGAGGAGCACTGTTTTTT. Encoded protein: CASSSADRGALFF.

As DNA, the CDR3 is TGCAGCGTTGGGGAGGGGGGCGGCTACACCTTC. Translated, it gives CSVGEGGGYTF. The chain uses TRBV29-1 and TRBJ1-2, with TRBD1 as a possible D gene (6 bases). The CDR3 has 11 amino acids. V lost 4 bases and J 8 bases, leaving 11 bases between the germline ends. The germline V gene encodes CDR1 SQVTM and CDR2 ANQGSEA.

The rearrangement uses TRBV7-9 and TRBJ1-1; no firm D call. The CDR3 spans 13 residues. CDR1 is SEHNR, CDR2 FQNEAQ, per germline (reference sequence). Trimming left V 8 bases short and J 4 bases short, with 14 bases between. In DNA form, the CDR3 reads TGTGCCAGCGTGAGTGGTCAGGTCACTGAAGCTTTCTTT. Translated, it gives CASVSGQVTEAFF. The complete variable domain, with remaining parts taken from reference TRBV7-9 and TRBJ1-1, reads DTGVSQNPRHKITKRGQNVTFRCDPISEHNRLYWYRQTLGQGPEFLTYFQNEAQLEKSRLLSDRFSAERPKGSFSTLEIQRTEQGDSAMYLCASVSGQVTEAFFGQGTRLTVV.

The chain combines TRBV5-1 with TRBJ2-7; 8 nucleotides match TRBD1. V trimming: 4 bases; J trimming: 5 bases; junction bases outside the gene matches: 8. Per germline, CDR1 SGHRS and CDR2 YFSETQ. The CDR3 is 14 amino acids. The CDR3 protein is CASSPDRDGDEQYF. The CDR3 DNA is TGCGCCAGCAGCCCGGACAGGGACGGCGACGAGCAGTACTTC.

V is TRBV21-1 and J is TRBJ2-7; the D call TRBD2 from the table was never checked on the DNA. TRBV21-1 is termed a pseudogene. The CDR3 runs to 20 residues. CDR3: CASTFAPGGLALASSYEQYF. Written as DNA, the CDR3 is TGTGCCAGCACCTTTGCCCCGGGGGGACTAGCTCTTGCCAGCTCCTACGAGCAGTACTTC.

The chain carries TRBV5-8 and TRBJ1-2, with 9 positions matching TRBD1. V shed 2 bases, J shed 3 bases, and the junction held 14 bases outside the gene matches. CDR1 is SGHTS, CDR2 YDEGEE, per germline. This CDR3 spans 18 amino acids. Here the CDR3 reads CASSFTPGTGLFYYGYTF. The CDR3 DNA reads TGTGCCAGCAGCTTTACCCCTGGGACAGGGCTTTTCTACTATGGCTACACCTTC. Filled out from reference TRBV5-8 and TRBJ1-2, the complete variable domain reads EAGVTQSPTHLIKTRGQQATLRCSPISGHTSVYWYQQALGLGLQFLLWYDEGEERNRGNFPPRFSGRQFPNYSSELNVNALELEDSALYLCASSFTPGTGLFYYGYTFGSGTRLTVV.

The CDR3 coding sequence is TGCAGCGTAGAGGAAGGGACTGAGACCCAGTACTTC. Translated: CSVEEGTETQYF. This chain connects TRBV29-1 to TRBJ2-5; D is possibly TRBD2 (6 bases). Trimming removed 6 bases from V and 5 bases from J, with 13 bases in between. Germline V gene sequence: CDR1 SQVTM, CDR2 ANQGSEA. This CDR3 comprises 12 residues.

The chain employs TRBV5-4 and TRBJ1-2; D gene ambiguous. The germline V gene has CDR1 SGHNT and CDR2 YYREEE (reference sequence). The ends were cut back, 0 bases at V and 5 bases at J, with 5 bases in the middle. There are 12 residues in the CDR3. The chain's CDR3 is CASSLDGYGYTF. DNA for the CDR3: TGTGCCAGCAGCTTGGACGGGTATGGCTACACCTTC.

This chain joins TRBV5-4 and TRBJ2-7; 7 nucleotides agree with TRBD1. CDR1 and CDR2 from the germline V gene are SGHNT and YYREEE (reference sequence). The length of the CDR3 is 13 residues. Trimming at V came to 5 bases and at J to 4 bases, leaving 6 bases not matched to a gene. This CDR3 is CASSPGGIYEQYF. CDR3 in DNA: TGTGCCAGCAGTCCAGGGGGAATTTACGAGCAGTACTTC.

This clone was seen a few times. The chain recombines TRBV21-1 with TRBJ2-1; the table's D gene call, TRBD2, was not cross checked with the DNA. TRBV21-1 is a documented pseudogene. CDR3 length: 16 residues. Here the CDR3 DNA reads TGTGCCAGCAGCAATGTTTCCGGGAACTTCTACAATGAGCAGTTCTTC. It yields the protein CASSNVSGNFYNEQFF.

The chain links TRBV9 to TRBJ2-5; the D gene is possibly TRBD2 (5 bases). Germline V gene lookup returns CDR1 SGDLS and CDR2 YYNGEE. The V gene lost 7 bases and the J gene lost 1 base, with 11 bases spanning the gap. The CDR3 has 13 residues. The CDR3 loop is CASSGTVQETQYF. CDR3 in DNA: TGTGCCAGCTCGGGAACAGTCCAAGAGACCCAGTACTTC. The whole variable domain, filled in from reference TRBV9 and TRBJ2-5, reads DSGVTQTPKHLITATGQRVTLRCSPRSGDLSVYWYQQSLDQGLQFLIQYYNGEERAKGNILERFSAQQFPDLHSELNLSSLELGDSALYFCASSGTVQETQYFGPGTRLLVL.

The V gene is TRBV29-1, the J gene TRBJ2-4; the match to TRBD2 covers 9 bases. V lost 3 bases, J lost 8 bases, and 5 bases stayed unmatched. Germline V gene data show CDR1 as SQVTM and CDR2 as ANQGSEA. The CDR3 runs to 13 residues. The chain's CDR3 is CSVELAGDDIQYF. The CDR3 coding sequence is TGCAGCGTTGAGTTAGCGGGAGACGACATTCAGTACTTC.

This chain's CDR3 is CASSRDSNQPQHF. The CDR3 DNA sequence: TGTGCCAGCAGCCGCGACAGTAATCAGCCCCAGCATTTT. The gene calls are TRBV5-5 and TRBJ1-5, with D possibly TRBD1 on 5 matching bases. Trimming took off 4 bases at V and 4 bases at J, with 9 bases between the two ends. The CDR3 spans 13 residues. Germline V gene lookup returns CDR1 SGHKS and CDR2 YYEKEE (reference sequence).

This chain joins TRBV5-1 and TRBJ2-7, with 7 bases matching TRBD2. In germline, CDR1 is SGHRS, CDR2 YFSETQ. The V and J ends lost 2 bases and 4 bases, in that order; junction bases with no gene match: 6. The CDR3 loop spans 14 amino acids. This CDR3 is CASSFRGVIYEQYF. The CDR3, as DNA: TGCGCCAGCAGCTTCCGGGGGGTCATATACGAGCAGTACTTC. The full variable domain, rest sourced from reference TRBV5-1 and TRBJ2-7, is KAGVTQTPRYLIKTRGQQVTLSCSPISGHRSVSWYQQTPGQGLQFLFEYFSETQRNKGNFPGRFSGRQFSNSRSEMNVSTLELGDSALYLCASSFRGVIYEQYFGPGTRLTVT.

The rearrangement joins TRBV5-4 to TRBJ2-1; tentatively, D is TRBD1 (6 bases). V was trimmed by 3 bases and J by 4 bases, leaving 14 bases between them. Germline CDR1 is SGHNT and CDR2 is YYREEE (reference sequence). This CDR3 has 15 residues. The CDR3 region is CASSYRDKTYNEQFF. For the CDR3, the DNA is TGTGCCAGCAGCTACCGGGACAAGACTTACAATGAGCAGTTCTTC.

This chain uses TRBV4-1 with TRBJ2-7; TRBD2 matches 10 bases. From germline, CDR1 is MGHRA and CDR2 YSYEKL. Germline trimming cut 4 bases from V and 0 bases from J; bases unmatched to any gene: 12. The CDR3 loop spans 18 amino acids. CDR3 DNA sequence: TGCGCCAGCAGCCTTCTTTGGATAGCGGGAGGAAGCTCCTACGAGCAGTACTTC. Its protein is CASSLLWIAGGSSYEQYF.

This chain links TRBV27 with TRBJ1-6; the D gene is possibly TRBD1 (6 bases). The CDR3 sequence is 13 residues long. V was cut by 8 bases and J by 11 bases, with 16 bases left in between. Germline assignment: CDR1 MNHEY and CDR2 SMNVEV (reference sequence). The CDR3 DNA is TGTGCCAGCGGGTCAGGGGTAGTAACACCCCTCCACTTT. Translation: CASGSGVVTPLHF.